The table lists the clone carrying this TCR beta chain with a count of one. No antigen is known for it. This record belongs to a study of shared clonotypes between healthy human individuals. Broader study findings: Clonotype sharing among donors was thought likely to change with sequencing depth.

It was at deep level that the assay was run. Every immunoSEQ plate was one replicate of a subset's evenly spread DNA. The data were produced by immunoSEQ multiplex PCR, yet TCRdb's version contains in-frame clones alone and is incomplete. The table lists about 1.5 million clones, approximately 98% of them singletons. The sample was naive CD4+ T cells sorted from blood. Regarding subset: CD45RA+ positively selected. The TCR originated in a young man in good health.

The CDR3 DNA reads TGCGCCAGCAGCTTCGGACAGGGGGCTGATGAAAAACTGTTTTTT. It translates to CASSFGQGADEKLFF. The chain carries TRBV5-1 and TRBJ1-4; 11 nucleotides align to TRBD1. This CDR3 region has 15 residues. Germline loops: CDR1 SGHRS, CDR2 YFSETQ. Losses at the gene ends were 2 bases for V and 6 bases for J; bases not matched to a gene: 3.